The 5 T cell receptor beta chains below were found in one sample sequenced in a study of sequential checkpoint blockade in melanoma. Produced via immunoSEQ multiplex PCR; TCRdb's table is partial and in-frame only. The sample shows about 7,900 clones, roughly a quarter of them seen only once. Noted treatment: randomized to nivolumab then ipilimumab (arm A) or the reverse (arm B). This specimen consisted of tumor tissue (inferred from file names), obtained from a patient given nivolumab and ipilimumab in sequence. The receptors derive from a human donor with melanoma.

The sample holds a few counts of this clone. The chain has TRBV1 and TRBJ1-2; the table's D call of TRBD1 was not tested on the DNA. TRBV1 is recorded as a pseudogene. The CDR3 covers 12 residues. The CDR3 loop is CTSAVGAEGYTF. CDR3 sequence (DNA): TGCACCAGCGCCGTGGGGGCTGAGGGCTACACCTTC.

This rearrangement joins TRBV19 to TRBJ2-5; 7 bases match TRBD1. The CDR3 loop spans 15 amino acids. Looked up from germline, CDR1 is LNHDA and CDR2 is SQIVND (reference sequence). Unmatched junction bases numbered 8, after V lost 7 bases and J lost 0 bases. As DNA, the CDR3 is TGTGCCAGTATAATCGGCAGGGGGTACCAAGAGACCCAGTACTTC. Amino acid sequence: CASIIGRGYQETQYF.

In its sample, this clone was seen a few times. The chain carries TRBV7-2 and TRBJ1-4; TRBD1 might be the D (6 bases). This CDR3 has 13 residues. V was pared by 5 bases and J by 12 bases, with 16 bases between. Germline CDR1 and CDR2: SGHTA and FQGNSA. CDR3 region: CASSVVGGGELFF. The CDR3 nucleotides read TGTGCCAGCAGCGTTGTTGGGGGCGGGGAACTGTTTTTT.

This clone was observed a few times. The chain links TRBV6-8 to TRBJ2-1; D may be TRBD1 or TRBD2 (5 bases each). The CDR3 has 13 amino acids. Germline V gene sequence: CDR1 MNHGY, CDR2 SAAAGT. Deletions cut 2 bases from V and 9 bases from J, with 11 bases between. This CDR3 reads CASSYGPGTEQFF. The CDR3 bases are TGTGCCAGCAGTTACGGCCCAGGGACTGAGCAGTTCTTC.

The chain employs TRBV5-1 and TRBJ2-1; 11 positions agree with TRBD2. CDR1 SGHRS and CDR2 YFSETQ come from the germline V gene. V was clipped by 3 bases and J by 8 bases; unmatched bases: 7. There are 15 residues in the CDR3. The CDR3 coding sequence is TGCGCCAGCAGCTCCTTGACTAGCGGGAACGATGAGCAGTTCTTC. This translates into CASSSLTSGNDEQFF.